This TCR beta chain emerged from a study of shared clonotypes between healthy human individuals. General study results and limits: Deeper or shallower sequencing was expected to change how clonotypes are shared among donors. Researchers sampled blood only, noting tissue repertoires likely differ.

A few counts support this clone. The antigen is not known. The run depth of the assay was deep. Only in-frame clones appear in the TCRdb table, and some are missing; sequencing was by immunoSEQ multiplex PCR. This sample yields about 530,000 clones, of which approximately 79% are seen a single time; 9.5% to 15% belongs to the top ten. The length of the CDR3 is 15 residues. The V and J ends lost 0 bases and 5 bases respectively, with 14 bases between them. Germline V gene lookup returns CDR1 MGHRA and CDR2 YSYEKL. The sequenced material came from PBMCs. The TCR sequence derives from a woman in her thirties or forties in good health. Some clones in this sample may be carry-over from other donors' samples. This chain joins TRBV4-1 and TRBJ2-7; weak D call: TRBD1 (5 bases). CDR3 DNA sequence: TGCGCCAGCAGCCAAGATCTACAGGATTACAACGAGCAGTACTTC. Protein: CASSQDLQDYNEQYF.